Listed here are 6 T cell receptor beta chains from one sample, sequenced in a study of CD8+CD57+ T cells in acquired aplastic anemia. The authors sequenced patients whose flow cytometry had shown CD8+CD57+ cell expansion. Genomic DNA constituted the template upon which TCR beta VDJ and CDR3 profiling was performed. In TCRdb, the reads were re-called with MiXCR into one record per CDR3 protein. The sample has about 160,000 distinct CDR3 sequences, 40% to 60% seen once. Input material: sorted CD4+, CD8+, or CD8+CD57+ T cells (not recorded which) from PBMCs. The receptors derive from a human donor with aplastic anemia.

The V call is TRBV25-1, the J call TRBJ2-1, with unresolved D. Per the germline V gene, CDR1 is MGHDK and CDR2 is SYGVNS. V lost 1 base to trimming and J lost 0 bases, with 13 bases between them. The CDR3 runs to 17 residues. The CDR3: CASSEFGISSSYNEQFF. As DNA, the CDR3 is TGTGCCAGCAGTGAATTTGGGATTTCAAGCTCCTACAATGAGCAGTTCTTC.

The gene calls are TRBV2 and TRBJ1-6; 8 bases agree with TRBD1. Germline assignment: CDR1 SNHLY and CDR2 FYNNEI. The CDR3 is made up of 15 amino acids. The ends lost 3 bases at V and 4 bases at J; junction bases unmatched: 2. The CDR3 DNA reads TGTGCCAGCAGTGAGACAGGGGCATATAATTCACCCCTCCACTTT. Translated: CASSETGAYNSPLHF.

V and J are TRBV25-1 and TRBJ2-3; 11 positions match TRBD2. There are 16 residues in the CDR3. V was pared by 1 base and J by 3 bases, with 3 bases of the junction left unmatched. CDR1 MGHDK and CDR2 SYGVNS come from the germline V gene. The CDR3 DNA reads TGTGCCAGCAGTGAATCGGGACTAGCGGTGACAGATACGCAGTATTTT. Its translation is CASSESGLAVTDTQYF.

V is TRBV9 and J is TRBJ1-1; D ambiguous. The CDR3 runs to 12 residues. Germline V lookup: CDR1 SGDLS, CDR2 YYNGEE. The V gene lost 4 bases and the J gene lost 3 bases, with 7 bases spanning the gap. The CDR3, as DNA: TGTGCCAGCAGCCGGGCGGACACTGAAGCTTTCTTT. It translates to CASSRADTEAFF.

The J gene is TRBJ1-4, the V gene TRBV11-2, with 7 bases identical to TRBD1. The CDR3 covers 15 residues. CDR1 is SGHAT and CDR2 is FQNNGV in the germline V gene. V lost 5 bases, J lost 6 bases, and 9 bases stayed unmatched. CDR3 protein: CASSDRDSSDEKLFF. DNA for the CDR3: TGTGCCAGCAGCGACAGGGATTCGTCGGATGAAAAACTGTTTTTT.

This clonotype was picked up a small number of times. CDR3 sequence (DNA): TGCGCCAGCAGCTCGGGGTTTCAACCAGGGGGTTTACCCTACGAGCAGTACTTC. Encoded protein: CASSSGFQPGGLPYEQYF. The chain combines TRBV5-1 with TRBJ2-7; 7 bases map to TRBD1. J lost 2 bases, V lost 3 bases, and 17 bases had no gene match. The CDR3 is made up of 18 amino acids. Germline-derived CDR1 and CDR2 are SGHRS and YFSETQ. The variable domain in full, with the rest retrieved from reference TRBV5-1 and TRBJ2-7, is KAGVTQTPRYLIKTRGQQVTLSCSPISGHRSVSWYQQTPGQGLQFLFEYFSETQRNKGNFPGRFSGRQFSNSRSEMNVSTLELGDSALYLCASSSGFQPGGLPYEQYFGPGTRLTVT.